Below, 2 T cell receptor beta chains from the same sample are listed, as sequenced in a study of blood T cell repertoires in COVID-19. TCRdb's table, derived via immunoSEQ multiplex PCR, lists solely in-frame clones and lacks some. This sample has some 170,000 clones; 87% occur once, and the top ten carry roughly 1.2%. The source material was PBMCs or T cells enriched from blood (not recorded which). These receptor sequences come from a human donor with acute COVID-19. The donor label of this sample is uncertain.

The rearrangement links TRBV5-1 to TRBJ2-7; TRBD1 might be the D (5 bases). The CDR3 covers 15 residues. Germline loops: CDR1 SGHRS, CDR2 YFSETQ. V was shortened by 1 base and J by 3 bases, with 14 bases between the two germline ends. CDR3 sequence: CASSLTQGVGYEQYF. CDR3 sequence (DNA): TGCGCCAGCAGCTTGACGCAGGGTGTAGGCTACGAGCAGTACTTC.

This clone appeared many times. The V gene is TRBV9, the J gene TRBJ2-1; perhaps TRBD2 as D (6 bases). Per germline, CDR1 SGDLS and CDR2 YYNGEE. With 4 bases removed from V and 4 bases from J, the gap between germline ends came to 18 bases. There are 16 residues in the CDR3. The CDR3: CASSSRGGTGYNEQFF. CDR3 sequence (DNA): TGTGCCAGCAGCTCAAGAGGAGGGACTGGATACAATGAGCAGTTCTTC.